Below, 28 T cell receptor beta chains from the same sample are listed, as sequenced in a study of OX40 agonist ivuxolimab in advanced cancers. TCRdb's table, derived via immunoSEQ multiplex PCR, lists solely in-frame clones and lacks some. The profile shows about 100,000 clones, approximately 93% of them singletons. Sequenced here: CD4+ or CD8+ T cells sorted from blood, sampled in a trial of the OX40 agonist ivuxolimab. The receptors here all came from an adult with an advanced solid tumor such as melanoma, head and neck, liver or kidney cancer.

V gene TRBV28 combines with J gene TRBJ2-1, with no clear D. The V and J ends lost 6 bases and 6 bases respectively, with 3 bases between them. There are 10 residues in the CDR3. Germline assignment: CDR1 MDHEN and CDR2 SYDVKM. CDR3 region: CASSRNEQFF. The CDR3 DNA reads TGTGCCAGCAGCCGCAATGAGCAGTTCTTC.

J is TRBJ2-1 and V is TRBV6-5; tentatively, D is TRBD1 (6 bases). The CDR3 covers 14 residues. The V gene's germline CDR1 is MNHEY and CDR2 SVGAGI. Trimming removed 0 bases from V and 11 bases from J, with 14 bases in between. CDR3 DNA: TGTGCCAGCAGTTACTCGACCCAGGGGATACAGCAGTTCTTC. The encoded protein is CASSYSTQGIQQFF.

This clone is a singleton in its sample. The chain carries TRBV6-6 and TRBJ1-5; 9 bases line up with TRBD1. Germline-derived CDR1 and CDR2 are MNHNY and SVGAGI (reference sequence). V shed 6 bases and J 6 bases; nucleotides not matched to a gene: 9. This CDR3 region has 15 residues. CDR3 loop: CASRPGTGPSQPQHF. The CDR3 DNA is TGTGCCAGCAGACCCGGGACAGGGCCGAGTCAGCCCCAGCATTTT.

This chain joins TRBV9 and TRBJ2-2; 16 bases map to TRBD2. V shed 3 bases, J shed 4 bases, and the junction held 6 bases outside the gene matches. CDR3 length equals 18 residues. CDR1 and CDR2 (germline): SGDLS, YYNGEE. Here the CDR3 DNA reads TGTGCCAGCAGCGCGGGGACTAGCGGGAGGGGTATCACCGGGGAGCTGTTTTTT. It is translated as CASSAGTSGRGITGELFF.

V gene TRBV7-2 combines with J gene TRBJ1-2; D gene ambiguous. This CDR3 spans 13 amino acids. V was pared by 4 bases and J by 5 bases, with 11 bases between. Germline loops: CDR1 SGHTA, CDR2 FQGNSA. The CDR3 loop is CASSSRVGYGYTF. For the CDR3, the DNA is TGTGCCAGCAGCTCCCGGGTAGGATATGGCTACACCTTC.

The chain employs TRBV7-3 and TRBJ1-1; D unresolved. V was pared by 0 bases and J by 0 bases, with 2 bases between. The CDR3 length is 13 residues. Looked up from germline, CDR1 is SGHTA and CDR2 is FQGTGA. The CDR3: CASSLTVNTEAFF. The CDR3 bases are TGTGCCAGCAGCTTAACAGTGAACACTGAAGCTTTCTTT.

The CDR3 protein is CAISERGGQSNQPQHF. CDR3 in DNA: TGTGCCATCAGTGAGAGAGGAGGACAGAGCAATCAGCCCCAGCATTTT. This rearrangement joins TRBV10-3 to TRBJ1-5; D might be TRBD1 (6 bases). The CDR3 consists of 16 residues. Trimming removed 2 bases from V and 1 base from J, with 12 bases in between. The V gene's germline CDR1 is ENHRY and CDR2 SYGVKD.

V and J are TRBV6-1 and TRBJ1-1; D gene unclear. The V gene lost 5 bases and the J gene lost 0 bases, with 7 bases spanning the gap. Germline CDR1 is MNHNS and CDR2 is SASEGT. CDR3 length: 13 amino acids. The CDR3 protein is CASSQTLNTEAFF. The CDR3 coding sequence is TGTGCCAGCAGTCAGACCCTGAACACTGAAGCTTTCTTT.

The rearrangement uses TRBV6-1 and TRBJ2-3, with TRBD2 matching over 13 bases. The CDR3 covers 17 residues. With 3 bases clipped from V and 4 bases from J, the junction kept 7 bases outside the gene matches. Germline CDR1 MNHNS, CDR2 SASEGT. CDR3: CASSDINGLAGADTQYF. The CDR3 coding sequence is TGTGCCAGCAGTGATATTAACGGACTAGCGGGAGCAGATACGCAGTATTTT.

CDR3 residues: CASNNGAGDTEAFF. In DNA form, the CDR3 reads TGTGCCAGCAATAATGGGGCAGGGGACACTGAAGCTTTCTTT. The V call is TRBV7-3, the J call TRBJ1-1; D might be TRBD1 (6 bases). The CDR3 length is 14 residues. V was cut by 7 bases and J by 3 bases, with 15 bases left in between. CDR1 and CDR2 (germline): SGHTA, FQGTGA. Variable domain in full (rest from reference TRBV7-3 and TRBJ1-1): GAGVSQTPSNKVTEKGKYVELRCDPISGHTALYWYRQSLGQGPEFLIYFQGTGAADDSGLPNDRFFAVRPEGSVSTLKIQRTERGDSAVYLCASNNGAGDTEAFFGQGTRLTVV.

The chain joins TRBV5-1 to TRBJ2-7, with 13 bases aligning to TRBD2. The CDR3 is made up of 14 amino acids. The J segment lost 4 bases and the V segment lost 4 bases, leaving 2 bases of the junction unmatched. CDR1 SGHRS and CDR2 YFSETQ come from the germline V gene. CDR3 loop: CASSETSGRYEQYF. In nucleotides, the CDR3 is TGCGCCAGCAGCGAGACTAGCGGGAGGTACGAGCAGTACTTC. Full variable domain (remainder filled in from reference TRBV5-1 and TRBJ2-7): KAGVTQTPRYLIKTRGQQVTLSCSPISGHRSVSWYQQTPGQGLQFLFEYFSETQRNKGNFPGRFSGRQFSNSRSEMNVSTLELGDSALYLCASSETSGRYEQYFGPGTRLTVT.

This sequence joins TRBV4-1 and TRBJ2-3; D is undetermined. V was shortened by 4 bases and J by 0 bases, with 11 bases between the two germline ends. The CDR3 length is 15 residues. Germline CDR1 is MGHRA and CDR2 is YSYEKL. CDR3 loop: CASSLLWWSTDTQYF. Here the CDR3 DNA reads TGCGCCAGCAGCCTCCTTTGGTGGAGCACAGATACGCAGTATTTT.

Only one count was recorded for this clone. This CDR3 is CASSSQGWAEAFF. As DNA, the CDR3 is TGTGCCAGCAGCTCACAGGGTTGGGCTGAAGCTTTCTTT. V is TRBV11-2 and J is TRBJ1-1, with D perhaps matching TRBD1 (6 bases). The length of the CDR3 is 13 residues. From germline, CDR1 is SGHAT and CDR2 FQNNGV. Trimming removed 4 bases at V and 6 bases at J, with 12 bases between.

This chain connects TRBV7-2 to TRBJ1-5, with D possibly matching TRBD1 (6 bases). Trimming stripped 1 base from V and 7 bases from J, with 14 bases between. Germline values: CDR1 SGHTA, CDR2 FQGNSA. This CDR3 is built from 15 residues. In DNA form, the CDR3 reads TGTGCCAGCAGCTTAGAACAGGGTGGGAAGCAGCCCCAGCATTTT. Its translation: CASSLEQGGKQPQHF.

This sequence joins TRBV5-1 and TRBJ1-2; D gene unclear. This CDR3 is built from 13 residues. Germline CDR1 is SGHRS and CDR2 is YFSETQ. V dropped 0 bases and J dropped 6 bases, with 9 bases sitting between them. The CDR3 spells CASSLALSDGYTF. The DNA for the CDR3 is TGCGCCAGCAGCTTGGCCCTCAGTGATGGCTACACCTTC.

This sequence joins TRBV28 and TRBJ2-5; D call uncertain. CDR1 and CDR2 (germline): MDHEN, SYDVKM. The CDR3 loop spans 14 amino acids. Trimming took off 5 bases at V and 7 bases at J, with 17 bases between the two ends. CDR3 sequence (DNA): TGTGCCAGCAGTCCCCCAGTCGGCCCCAGGACCCAGTACTTC. It encodes CASSPPVGPRTQYF.

The gene calls are TRBV5-1 and TRBJ1-5; D not certain. Germline lookup yields CDR1 SGHRS and CDR2 YFSETQ. This CDR3 is 16 amino acids long. The germline V and J ends were trimmed by 0 bases and 6 bases, with 16 bases remaining between them. CDR3 region: CASSLVPAGGGQPQHF. CDR3 DNA: TGCGCCAGCAGCTTGGTCCCAGCGGGTGGCGGTCAGCCCCAGCATTTT. Complete variable domain (other parts from reference TRBV5-1 and TRBJ1-5): KAGVTQTPRYLIKTRGQQVTLSCSPISGHRSVSWYQQTPGQGLQFLFEYFSETQRNKGNFPGRFSGRQFSNSRSEMNVSTLELGDSALYLCASSLVPAGGGQPQHFGDGTRLSIL.

The genes are TRBV2 and TRBJ1-5; 7 bases map to TRBD1. CDR1 and CDR2 (germline): SNHLY, FYNNEI. Trimming cost V 6 bases and J 4 bases; bases outside gene matches: 3. This CDR3 is 13 amino acids long. The CDR3: CASRGTANQPQHF. The CDR3 DNA reads as TGTGCCAGCAGGGGGACAGCGAATCAGCCCCAGCATTTT.

J is TRBJ1-3 and V is TRBV11-3; D is possibly TRBD1 (6 bases). CDR1 is SGHNT and CDR2 is YENEEA in the germline V gene. V was shortened by 1 base and J by 4 bases, with 17 bases between the two germline ends. CDR3 size: 17 residues. The CDR3 protein is CASSLGWTAAPGNTIYF. CDR3 DNA sequence: TGTGCCAGCAGCTTAGGCTGGACAGCGGCTCCGGGAAACACCATATATTTT.

V is TRBV29-1 and J is TRBJ1-1, with D possibly being TRBD1 (5 bases). CDR3 size: 13 residues. Looked up from germline, CDR1 is SQVTM and CDR2 is ANQGSEA. V lost 6 bases and J lost 0, with 11 bases in between. CDR3 residues: CSVETDLNTEAFF. In nucleotides, the CDR3 is TGCAGCGTGGAGACAGATTTGAACACTGAAGCTTTCTTT.

Details on this clone: An end of the junction does not agree with germline; a read error may underlie this. The chain couples TRBV6-1 to TRBJ1-4, with unresolved D. Germline V lookup: CDR1 MNHNS, CDR2 SASEGT. The CDR3 covers 16 residues. CDR3: CASREGWGAEDEKLFF. As DNA, the CDR3 is TGTGCCAGCAGAGAAGGTTGGGGAGCCGAGGATGAAAAACTGTTTTTT.

The chain has TRBV27 and TRBJ1-2; weak D call: TRBD1 (5 bases). CDR3 size: 10 residues. Germline V CDR1 and CDR2: MNHEY, SMNVEV (reference sequence). V lost 3 bases, J lost 11 bases, and 7 bases lay in between. The CDR3 region has the DNA TGTGCCAGCAGTTTCAGGGAGTACACCTTC. As protein: CASSFREYTF.

The chain links TRBV19 to TRBJ1-5, with 7 bases fitting TRBD1. This CDR3 contains 13 residues. The germline V gene encodes CDR1 LNHDA and CDR2 SQIVND (reference sequence). Trimming cost V 9 bases and J 4 bases; bases outside gene matches: 6. CDR3 amino acids: CASSDRQNQPQHF. The DNA for the CDR3 is TGTGCCAGCTCGGACAGGCAGAATCAGCCCCAGCATTTT.

The V gene is TRBV6-5, the J gene TRBJ2-7, with TRBD2 as a possible D gene (8 bases). Per germline, CDR1 MNHEY and CDR2 SVGAGI. This CDR3 has 15 residues. V dropped 6 bases and J dropped 0 bases, with 15 bases sitting between them. CDR3 sequence reads: CASRLQGTSSYEQYF. DNA of the CDR3: TGTGCCAGCAGGTTACAGGGGACTAGCTCCTACGAGCAGTACTTC.

The rearrangement links TRBV28 to TRBJ1-6; D uncertain. V lost 6 bases and J lost 0, with 6 bases in between. CDR1 is MDHEN and CDR2 is SYDVKM in the germline V gene. This CDR3 is built from 14 residues. Here the CDR3 reads CASRSSSYNSPLHF. The CDR3 nucleotides are TGTGCCAGCAGGTCCAGCTCCTATAATTCACCCCTCCACTTT.

The chain joins TRBV9 to TRBJ2-7; D not certain. The CDR3 runs 13 residues. Germline V gene data show CDR1 as SGDLS and CDR2 as YYNGEE. V shed 0 bases and J shed 2 bases, with 6 bases lying between them. The CDR3 loop reads CASSVGLTYEQYF. CDR3 nucleotides: TGTGCCAGCAGCGTAGGGCTTACCTACGAGCAGTACTTC.

The genes are TRBV9 and TRBJ2-1, with unresolved D. The CDR3 runs to 14 residues. Germline lookup yields CDR1 SGDLS and CDR2 YYNGEE. Trimming took off 0 bases at V and 6 bases at J, with 10 bases between the two ends. CDR3 in DNA: TGTGCCAGCAGCGTAGATGGGGTGTCCAATGAGCAGTTCTTC. Translating it yields CASSVDGVSNEQFF.

CDR3 nucleotide sequence: TGTGCCAGCAGCGTAGGACACGCAACTAATGAAAAACTGTTTTTT. Its translation: CASSVGHATNEKLFF. The V gene is TRBV7-2, the J gene TRBJ1-4, with D tentatively TRBD1 (5 bases). V shed 5 bases and J shed 0 bases, with 10 bases lying between them. CDR3 length: 15 residues. Per the germline V gene, CDR1 is SGHTA and CDR2 is FQGNSA.